A single sample is the source of the 17 T cell receptor beta chains below, sequenced in a study of cytotoxic CD8 clonotypes in ibrutinib-treated CLL. Using immunoSEQ multiplex PCR, the repertoire was profiled, and TCRdb retains in-frame clones only, with some absent. Here the sample spans under 200,000 clones, approximately 80% being singletons. This specimen was PBMCs, taken after 12 months of ibrutinib treatment. All receptors come from a human donor with chronic lymphocytic leukemia.

This chain connects TRBV21-1 to TRBJ2-3; no check of the table's D call, TRBD2, against the DNA was made. TRBV21-1 is a recognized pseudogene. The CDR3 sequence is 20 residues long. The CDR3 coding sequence is TGTGCCAGCAGCAAAGCGCGGGGGACTAGCGGCAATTTTTACACAGATACGCAGTATTTT. Residues: CASSKARGTSGNFYTDTQYF.

The chain combines TRBV7-6 with TRBJ2-5, with D perhaps TRBD2 (6 bases). The CDR3 has 14 residues. Trimming removed 4 bases from V and 1 base from J, with 10 bases in between. Germline V gene lookup returns CDR1 SGHVS and CDR2 FNYEAQ. CDR3 loop: CASSSGLPQETQYF. CDR3 DNA sequence: TGTGCCAGCAGCTCGGGACTTCCCCAAGAGACCCAGTACTTC.

This clone was recorded a few times. The rearrangement uses TRBV21-1 and TRBJ2-1; the table calls TRBD2, which could not be checked here. TRBV21-1 is classified as a pseudogene. The CDR3 extends over 14 amino acids. As DNA, the CDR3 is TGTGCCAGCAGCGATCCGAGAGGATGCAATGAGCAGTTCTTC. Protein: CASSDPRGCNEQFF.

The gene calls are TRBV6-6 and TRBJ2-3; 7 bases are shared with TRBD1. The CDR3 runs 12 residues. Germline V gene sequence: CDR1 MNHNY, CDR2 SVGAGI (reference sequence). The V gene end was trimmed by 10 bases and the J gene end by 2 bases; junction bases not matched to a gene: 3. As DNA, the CDR3 is TGTGCCACGACAGGGTCCACAGATACGCAGTATTTT. It is translated as CATTGSTDTQYF.

V is TRBV28 and J is TRBJ1-2, with D hard to call. The CDR3 runs 13 residues. Germline CDR1 reads MDHEN; CDR2 reads SYDVKM. V dropped 2 bases and J dropped 8 bases, with 12 bases sitting between them. The CDR3 DNA is TGTGCCAGCAGTTTACTTTGGCGGGAGGGCTACACCTTC. The encoded protein is CASSLLWREGYTF.

This clone has just a few counts. The chain links TRBV11-2 to TRBJ2-7, with TRBD1 identical over 7 bases. V trimming: 4 bases; J trimming: 3 bases; junction bases outside the gene matches: 0. Germline assignment: CDR1 SGHAT and CDR2 FQNNGV. This CDR3 is 12 amino acids long. The CDR3 nucleotides read TGTGCCAGCAGCTCAGGGGGCTACGAGCAGTACTTC. Translated, it gives CASSSGGYEQYF.

The genes are TRBV6-5 and TRBJ2-3, with D unclear. The V end lost 7 bases, the J end lost 3 bases, and 17 bases lay between the germline ends. CDR1 and CDR2 from the germline V gene are MNHEY and SVGAGI. The CDR3 spans 15 residues. CDR3 nucleotide sequence: TGTGCCAGCAACTCTGAAAGAGCCCAGACAGATACGCAGTATTTT. It translates to CASNSERAQTDTQYF.

V is TRBV5-1 and J is TRBJ1-1, with TRBD1 as a possible D gene (5 bases). The CDR3 is made up of 16 amino acids. The germline V gene encodes CDR1 SGHRS and CDR2 YFSETQ. Trimming removed 7 bases at V and 1 base at J, with 20 bases between. The CDR3 sequence: CASQKKGREENTEAFF. CDR3 in DNA: TGCGCCAGCCAAAAGAAGGGCAGGGAAGAGAACACTGAAGCTTTCTTT.

The V call is TRBV5-1, the J call TRBJ2-2; TRBD1 is a possible D gene (5 bases). Germline assignment: CDR1 SGHRS and CDR2 YFSETQ. The CDR3 sequence is 16 residues long. V lost 1 base and J 1 base, leaving 11 bases between the germline ends. The CDR3 DNA is TGCGCCAGCAGCTTGAGTAACACAGGGAACACCGGGGAGCTGTTTTTT. Translating it yields CASSLSNTGNTGELFF.

This chain connects TRBV6-1 to TRBJ1-5; the D is unclear. CDR1 and CDR2 (germline): MNHNS, SASEGT. The CDR3 consists of 13 residues. Trimming stripped 4 bases from V and 3 bases from J, with 7 bases between. The CDR3 is CASSGQPNQPQHF. CDR3 bases: TGTGCCAGCAGTGGGCAGCCCAATCAGCCCCAGCATTTT.

V and J are TRBV5-1 and TRBJ2-3; 10 bases match TRBD1. This CDR3 is 15 amino acids long. Per the germline V gene, CDR1 is SGHRS and CDR2 is YFSETQ. The J segment lost 1 base and the V segment lost 5 bases, leaving 4 bases of the junction unmatched. CDR3 residues: CASSTTGGGTDTQYF. The CDR3, as DNA: TGCGCCAGCAGTACGACAGGGGGCGGCACAGATACGCAGTATTTT. The variable domain in full, with the rest retrieved from reference TRBV5-1 and TRBJ2-3, is KAGVTQTPRYLIKTRGQQVTLSCSPISGHRSVSWYQQTPGQGLQFLFEYFSETQRNKGNFPGRFSGRQFSNSRSEMNVSTLELGDSALYLCASSTTGGGTDTQYFGPGTRLTVL.

This chain uses TRBV29-1 with TRBJ2-3; D tentatively reads TRBD1 or TRBD2 (5 bases each). This CDR3 has 13 amino acids. The V end was cut by 6 bases, the J end by 3 bases, with 13 bases between. In germline, CDR1 is SQVTM, CDR2 ANQGSEA. The DNA of the CDR3 is TGCAGCGTCTCCTGGGGCGGGACAGATACGCAGTATTTT. This sequence encodes CSVSWGGTDTQYF.

The V call is TRBV7-7, the J call TRBJ2-2; no reliable D call. CDR3 length equals 11 residues. Germline V gene sequence: CDR1 SSHAT, CDR2 FNYEAQ (reference sequence). The CDR3 DNA is TGTGGTCCCTGCGCTACCGGGGAGCTGTTTTTT. Its translation: CGPCATGELFF.

This rearrangement joins TRBV7-9 to TRBJ2-5; 8 bases line up with TRBD2. The CDR3 spans 15 residues. The V segment lost 5 bases and the J segment 4 bases; nucleotides outside the gene matches: 9. Germline V CDR1 and CDR2: SEHNR, FQNEAQ (reference sequence). The CDR3 here is CASSHGDRGGETQYF. CDR3 coding DNA: TGTGCCAGCAGCCACGGAGATCGGGGGGGAGAGACCCAGTACTTC.

V usage is TRBV12-5 and J usage is TRBJ2-2; D gene ambiguous. Per the germline V gene, CDR1 is LGHNT and CDR2 is FRNRAP. CDR3 size: 13 residues. V gave up 1 base and J gave up 4 bases, with 4 bases separating them. CDR3 loop: CASGLDGTGELFF. The CDR3 region has the DNA TGTGCTAGTGGTTTGGACGGCACCGGGGAGCTGTTTTTT.

This clone was counted only a few times. J is TRBJ2-2 and V is TRBV5-1; TRBD1 matches at 8 bases. Germline CDR1 SGHRS, CDR2 YFSETQ. This CDR3 spans 16 amino acids. Trimming removed 1 base from V and 2 bases from J; junction bases left unmatched: 4. CDR3 nucleotides: TGCGCCAGCAGCTTGCGGGCAGGGGGCAACACCGGGGAGCTGTTTTTT. This codes for CASSLRAGGNTGELFF.

CDR3 residues: CASSLDLGQPTDTQYF. The CDR3 DNA reads TGTGCCAGCAGCTTAGATCTCGGGCAACCTACAGATACGCAGTATTTT. The chain joins TRBV11-2 to TRBJ2-3; D gene ambiguous. V was clipped by 0 bases and J by 3 bases, with 13 bases between them. The CDR3 covers 16 residues. The germline gives CDR1 SGHAT, CDR2 FQNNGV.